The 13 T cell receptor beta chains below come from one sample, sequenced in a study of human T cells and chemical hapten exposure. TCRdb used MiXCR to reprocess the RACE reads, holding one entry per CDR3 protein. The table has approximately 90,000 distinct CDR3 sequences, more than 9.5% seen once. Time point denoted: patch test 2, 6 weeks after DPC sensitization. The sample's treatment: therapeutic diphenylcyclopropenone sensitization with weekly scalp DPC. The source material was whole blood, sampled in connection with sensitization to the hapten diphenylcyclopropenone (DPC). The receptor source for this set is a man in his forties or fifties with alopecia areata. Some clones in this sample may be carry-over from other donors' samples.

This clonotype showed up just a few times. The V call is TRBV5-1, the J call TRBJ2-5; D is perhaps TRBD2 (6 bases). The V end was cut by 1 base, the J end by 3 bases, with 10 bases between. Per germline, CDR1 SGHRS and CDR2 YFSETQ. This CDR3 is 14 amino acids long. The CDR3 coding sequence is TGCGCCAGCAGCTTGCAAGCGGGTAAAGAGACCCAGTACTTC. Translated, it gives CASSLQAGKETQYF.

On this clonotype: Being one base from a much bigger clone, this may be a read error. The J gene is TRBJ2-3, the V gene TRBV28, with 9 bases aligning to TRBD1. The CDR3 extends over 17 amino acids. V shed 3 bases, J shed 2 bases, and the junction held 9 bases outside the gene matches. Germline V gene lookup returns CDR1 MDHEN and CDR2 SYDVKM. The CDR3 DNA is TGTGCCAGCAGTTTTCAGGCGGGGGACAGGGACACAGATACGCAGTATTTT. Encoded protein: CASSFQAGDRDTDTQYF.

This chain's CDR3 is CASSQGRGANEKLFF. The CDR3 nucleotides are TGCGCCAGCAGCCAAGGTAGAGGGGCTAATGAAAAACTGTTTTTT. The chain uses TRBV4-3 and TRBJ1-4; possibly TRBD1 for D (5 bases). Deletions cut 1 base from V and 3 bases from J, with 9 bases between. Germline-derived CDR1 and CDR2 are LGHNA and YSLEER. There are 15 residues in the CDR3.

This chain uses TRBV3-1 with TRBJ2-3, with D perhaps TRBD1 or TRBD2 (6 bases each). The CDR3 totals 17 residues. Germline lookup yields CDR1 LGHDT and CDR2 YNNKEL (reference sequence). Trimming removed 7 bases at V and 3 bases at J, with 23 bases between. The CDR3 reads CASNRGASLTGTDTQYF. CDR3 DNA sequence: TGTGCCAGCAATCGCGGGGCGAGCCTAACAGGGACAGATACGCAGTATTTT.

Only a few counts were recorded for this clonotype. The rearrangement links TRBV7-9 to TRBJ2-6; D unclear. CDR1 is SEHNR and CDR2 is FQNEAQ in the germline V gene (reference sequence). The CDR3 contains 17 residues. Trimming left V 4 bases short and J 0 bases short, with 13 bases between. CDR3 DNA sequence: TGTGCCAGCAGCTCGAGAGGAACGTACTCTGGGGCCAACGTCCTGACTTTC. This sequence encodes CASSSRGTYSGANVLTF.

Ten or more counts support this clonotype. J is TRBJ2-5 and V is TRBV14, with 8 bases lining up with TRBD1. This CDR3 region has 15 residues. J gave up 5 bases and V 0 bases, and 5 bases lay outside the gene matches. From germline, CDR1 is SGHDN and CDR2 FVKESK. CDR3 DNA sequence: TGTGCCAGCAGCCAAGACCCAGGGGGCTTGGAGACCCAGTACTTC. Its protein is CASSQDPGGLETQYF.

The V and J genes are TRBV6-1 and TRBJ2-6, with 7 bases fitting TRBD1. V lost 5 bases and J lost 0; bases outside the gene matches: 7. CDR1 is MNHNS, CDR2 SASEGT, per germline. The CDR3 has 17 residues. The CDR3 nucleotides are TGTGCCAGCAGTCCGTCGACAGGGAGCTCTGGGGCCAACGTCCTGACTTTC. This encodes CASSPSTGSSGANVLTF.

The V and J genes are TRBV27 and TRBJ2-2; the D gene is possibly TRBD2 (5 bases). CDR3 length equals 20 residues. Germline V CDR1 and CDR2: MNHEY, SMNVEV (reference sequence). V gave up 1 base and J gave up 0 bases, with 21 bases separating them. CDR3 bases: TGTGCCAGCAGTTTATTTGGGGATTGGGCTAGCAGATCGAACACCGGGGAGCTGTTTTTT. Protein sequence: CASSLFGDWASRSNTGELFF.

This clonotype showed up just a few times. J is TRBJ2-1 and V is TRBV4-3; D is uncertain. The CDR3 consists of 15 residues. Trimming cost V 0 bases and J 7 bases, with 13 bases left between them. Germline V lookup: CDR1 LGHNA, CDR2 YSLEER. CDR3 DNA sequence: TGCGCCAGCAGCCAAGACGAGAGGTTTGGGAATGAGCAGTTCTTC. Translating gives CASSQDERFGNEQFF.

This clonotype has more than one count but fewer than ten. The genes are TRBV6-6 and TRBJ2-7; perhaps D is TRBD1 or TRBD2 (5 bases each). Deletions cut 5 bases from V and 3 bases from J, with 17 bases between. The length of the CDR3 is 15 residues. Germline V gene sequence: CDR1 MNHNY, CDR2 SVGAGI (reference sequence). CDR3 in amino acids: CASSHNPTGLYEQYV. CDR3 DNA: TGTGCCAGCAGTCACAACCCAACAGGACTCTACGAGCAGTACGTC.

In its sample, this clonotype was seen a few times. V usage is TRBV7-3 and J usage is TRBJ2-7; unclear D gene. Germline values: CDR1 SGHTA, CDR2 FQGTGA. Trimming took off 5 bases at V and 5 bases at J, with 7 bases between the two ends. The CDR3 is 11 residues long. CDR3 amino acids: CASSTGHEQYF. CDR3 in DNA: TGTGCCAGCAGCACGGGCCACGAGCAGTACTTC.

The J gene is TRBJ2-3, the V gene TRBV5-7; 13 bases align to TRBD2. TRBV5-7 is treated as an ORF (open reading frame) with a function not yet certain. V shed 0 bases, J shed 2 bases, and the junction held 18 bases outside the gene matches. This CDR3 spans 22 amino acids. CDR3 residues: CASSLGYTGTSGTSPLTDTQYF. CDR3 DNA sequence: TGTGCCAGCAGCTTGGGATATACCGGGACTAGCGGGACCTCTCCTCTCACAGATACGCAGTATTTT.

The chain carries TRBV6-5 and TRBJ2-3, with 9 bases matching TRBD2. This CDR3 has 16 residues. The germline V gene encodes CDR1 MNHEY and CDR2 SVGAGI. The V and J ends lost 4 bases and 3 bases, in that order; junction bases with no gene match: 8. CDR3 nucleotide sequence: TGTGCCAGCAGTTCCGTTCTAGCGGGATGGACAGATACGCAGTATTTT. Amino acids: CASSSVLAGWTDTQYF.